The 30 T cell receptor beta chains in this list originate from one sample, sequenced in a study of blood T cell repertoires in COVID-19. Assay used: immunoSEQ multiplex PCR; TCRdb lists only in-frame clones, some missing. There are 140,000 or so clones in the sample; about 80% occur only once, and around 3.7% lies in the top ten. The specimen sequenced was peripheral blood. The receptor set was obtained from a man between 65 and 79 years old who had recovered from COVID-19.

This chain connects TRBV30 to TRBJ2-7, with 8 bases that match TRBD2. There are 13 residues in the CDR3. CDR1 and CDR2 (germline): GTSNPN, SVGIG (reference sequence). V was clipped by 3 bases and J by 3 bases; unmatched bases: 4. In DNA form, the CDR3 reads TGTGCCTGGAGCGTGACTAGCGACTACGAGCAGTACTTC. Amino acid sequence: CAWSVTSDYEQYF.

The chain employs TRBV7-2 and TRBJ2-7, with 7 nucleotides matching TRBD1. The CDR3 length is 14 residues. J gave up 2 bases and V 3 bases, and 4 bases lay outside the gene matches. From germline, CDR1 is SGHTA and CDR2 FQGNSA. The CDR3 nucleotides are TGTGCCAGCAGCTTTAGGGGGCCTCCCTACGAGCAGTACTTC. It specifies CASSFRGPPYEQYF.

The chain employs TRBV4-2 and TRBJ2-7, with unresolved D. Germline loops: CDR1 LGHNA, CDR2 YNFKEQ. Deletions cut 1 base from V and 3 bases from J, with 7 bases between. This CDR3 comprises 13 residues. CDR3 sequence: CASSQGGSYEQYF. CDR3 in DNA: TGTGCCAGCAGCCAAGGAGGCAGCTACGAGCAGTACTTC.

This clone was detected a few times. The chain links TRBV5-5 to TRBJ2-7, with D tentatively TRBD2 (6 bases). Germline V gives CDR1 SGHKS, CDR2 YYEKEE (reference sequence). Trimming took off 1 base at V and 2 bases at J, with 13 bases between the two ends. The CDR3 consists of 15 residues. CDR3 sequence reads: CASSLIGSRTYEQYF. The CDR3 coding sequence is TGTGCCAGCAGCTTGATCGGGAGTAGAACCTACGAGCAGTACTTC. Full variable domain (remainder filled in from reference TRBV5-5 and TRBJ2-7): DAGVTQSPTHLIKTRGQQVTLRCSPISGHKSVSWYQQVLGQGPQFIFQYYEKEERGRGNFPDRFSARQFPNYSSELNVNALLLGDSALYLCASSLIGSRTYEQYFGPGTRLTVT.

The rearrangement links TRBV5-1 to TRBJ2-1; TRBD2 matches 11 bases. Germline CDR1 is SGHRS and CDR2 is YFSETQ. Trimming at V came to 0 bases and at J to 8 bases, leaving 4 bases not matched to a gene. CDR3 length: 15 residues. DNA for the CDR3: TGCGCCAGCAGCTTGGTACTAGCGGGAGTAGATGAGCAGTTCTTC. Translated, it gives CASSLVLAGVDEQFF.

In this sample, this clone turned up a few times. J is TRBJ2-7 and V is TRBV5-5, with D tentatively TRBD2 (5 bases). This CDR3 has 14 residues. Germline lookup yields CDR1 SGHKS and CDR2 YYEKEE (reference sequence). V shed 2 bases and J shed 1 base, with 10 bases lying between them. CDR3 DNA sequence: TGTGCCAGCAGCTTAGCGGACGGATCCTACGAGCAGTACTTC. This sequence encodes CASSLADGSYEQYF.

This clone came up once. The CDR3 nucleotides are TGCGCCAGCAGCTCTTCCAGGGGTACCTACGAGCAGTACTTC. Protein: CASSSSRGTYEQYF. This chain links TRBV5-1 with TRBJ2-7; D perhaps matches TRBD1 (6 bases). The ends were cut back, 3 bases at V and 2 bases at J, with 12 bases in the middle. Per germline, CDR1 SGHRS and CDR2 YFSETQ. The CDR3 contains 14 residues.

The rearrangement joins TRBV9 to TRBJ1-6; 8 positions match TRBD1. The trim removed 3 bases at V and 1 base at J, leaving 6 bases unmatched. Germline CDR1 is SGDLS and CDR2 is YYNGEE. The CDR3 loop spans 17 amino acids. In nucleotides, the CDR3 is TGTGCCAGCAGCGCGGACAGGGTTTATTCCTATAATTCACCCCTCCACTTT. This sequence encodes CASSADRVYSYNSPLHF.

The chain uses TRBV19 and TRBJ1-5; TRBD1 agrees at 8 bases. CDR3 length: 16 residues. The germline V gene has CDR1 LNHDA and CDR2 SQIVND (reference sequence). After removal of 6 bases from V and 3 bases from J, the junction contained 10 bases not matched to a gene. The CDR3: CASSRSPRGLNQPQHF. The CDR3 DNA reads as TGTGCCAGTAGCAGATCCCCCAGGGGGCTCAATCAGCCCCAGCATTTT.

This chain uses TRBV27 with TRBJ1-1; 8 nucleotides match TRBD1. There are 15 residues in the CDR3. Losses at the gene ends were 6 bases for V and 1 base for J; bases not matched to a gene: 7. The V gene's germline CDR1 is MNHEY and CDR2 SMNVEV (reference sequence). In nucleotides, the CDR3 is TGTGCCAGCAGCCTGGACAGGGTAGAGAACACTGAAGCTTTCTTT. It is translated as CASSLDRVENTEAFF.

The rearrangement uses TRBV18 and TRBJ2-7; D is perhaps TRBD2 (6 bases). The V gene lost 3 bases and the J gene lost 5 bases, with 14 bases spanning the gap. Germline loops: CDR1 KGHSH, CDR2 LQKENI. CDR3 length equals 14 residues. The CDR3 loop reads CASSPGRGSDEQYF. CDR3 sequence (DNA): TGTGCCAGCTCACCGGGACGGGGGTCCGACGAGCAGTACTTC.

The chain combines TRBV9 with TRBJ2-7, with 9 bases lining up with TRBD1. The V segment lost 4 bases and the J segment 4 bases; nucleotides outside the gene matches: 9. This CDR3 comprises 15 residues. CDR1 is SGDLS, CDR2 YYNGEE, per germline. CDR3 amino acids: CASSFGPGQGYEQYF. In DNA form, the CDR3 reads TGTGCCAGCAGCTTTGGACCGGGACAGGGATACGAGCAGTACTTC.

V is TRBV30 and J is TRBJ1-5, with 8 positions matching TRBD1. The CDR3 spans 16 residues. V lost 0 bases, J lost 3 bases, and 7 bases stayed unmatched. Germline V gene lookup returns CDR1 GTSNPN and CDR2 SVGIG (reference sequence). CDR3 in amino acids: CAWSVVWTGHNQPQHF. The CDR3 DNA follows: TGTGCCTGGAGTGTAGTCTGGACAGGGCACAATCAGCCCCAGCATTTT.

The chain links TRBV6-5 to TRBJ1-6; weak D call: TRBD1 (6 bases). Trimming removed 8 bases from V and 5 bases from J, with 16 bases in between. This CDR3 has 15 amino acids. Germline V gene lookup returns CDR1 MNHEY and CDR2 SVGAGI. CDR3 sequence (DNA): TGTGCCAGCGTACAAGGGACACGGAATAATTCACCCCTCCACTTT. Translated: CASVQGTRNNSPLHF.

The genes are TRBV4-3 and TRBJ2-1, with 9 bases identical to TRBD2. The CDR3 runs 13 residues. The V and J ends lost 4 bases and 8 bases, in that order; junction bases with no gene match: 3. CDR1 is LGHNA, CDR2 YSLEER, per germline. The CDR3 loop is CASSLGLAHEQFF. CDR3 nucleotides: TGCGCCAGCAGCCTGGGACTAGCACATGAGCAGTTCTTC.

The chain recombines TRBV5-1 with TRBJ2-7, with 8 positions matching TRBD1. Per germline, CDR1 SGHRS and CDR2 YFSETQ. The CDR3 runs to 16 residues. Trimming cost V 1 base and J 1 base; bases outside gene matches: 7. Here the CDR3 DNA reads TGCGCCAGCAGCTTGTTTGAGGACAGGGATTCCTACGAGCAGTACTTC. Its protein is CASSLFEDRDSYEQYF.

The rearrangement joins TRBV30 to TRBJ2-4, with 13 positions matching TRBD2. The germline V gene has CDR1 GTSNPN and CDR2 SVGIG (reference sequence). The CDR3 is made up of 17 amino acids. J lost 3 bases, V lost 2 bases, and 7 bases had no gene match. The CDR3 sequence is CAWSTSGRAFVKNIQYF. The CDR3 DNA reads TGTGCCTGGAGTACTAGCGGGAGGGCGTTCGTCAAAAACATTCAGTACTTC.

The chain is built from TRBV6-2 or TRBV6-3 and TRBJ2-3; D gene unclear. The length of the CDR3 is 14 residues. The germline V and J ends were trimmed by 5 bases and 0 bases, with 9 bases remaining between them. Germline V gene lookup returns CDR1 MNHEY and CDR2 SVGEGT. The CDR3 protein is CASSDLTSTDTQYF. For the CDR3, the DNA is TGTGCCAGCAGTGACCTGACTAGCACAGATACGCAGTATTTT.

This rearrangement joins TRBV19 to TRBJ2-1, with D hard to call. The V and J ends lost 5 bases and 5 bases respectively, with 16 bases between them. The CDR3 consists of 15 residues. Germline-derived CDR1 and CDR2 are LNHDA and SQIVND (reference sequence). In nucleotides, the CDR3 is TGTGCCAGTAGTCCGGTTTTTCCCCCACACAATGAGCAGTTCTTC. It translates to CASSPVFPPHNEQFF.

About this clone: Other DNA sequences from this sample encode an identical CDR3 as well. V and J are TRBV7-9 and TRBJ1-2; possible D gene TRBD1, 5 bases. The CDR3 consists of 14 residues. V gave up 0 bases and J gave up 2 bases, with 7 bases separating them. Germline assignment: CDR1 SEHNR and CDR2 FQNEAQ (reference sequence). The CDR3 bases are TGTGCCAGCAGCTTAGCTTCAGGGAACTATGGCTACACCTTC. This encodes CASSLASGNYGYTF. The entire variable domain, with the rest obtained from reference TRBV7-9 and TRBJ1-2, is as follows: DTGVSQNPRHKITKRGQNVTFRCDPISEHNRLYWYRQTLGQGPEFLTYFQNEAQLEKSRLLSDRFSAERPKGSFSTLEIQRTEQGDSAMYLCASSLASGNYGYTFGSGTRLTVV.

J is TRBJ2-2 and V is TRBV19; 12 bases fit TRBD1. V shed 8 bases, J shed 1 base, and the junction held 2 bases outside the gene matches. Germline-derived CDR1 and CDR2 are LNHDA and SQIVND (reference sequence). This CDR3 spans 15 amino acids. The CDR3 nucleotides are TGTGCCAGTCGGGACAGGGGGCAGAACACCGGGGAGCTGTTTTTT. Encoded protein: CASRDRGQNTGELFF.

This clone was counted only a few times. The V and J genes are TRBV19 and TRBJ1-4; the match to TRBD1 covers 12 bases. The CDR3 has 16 amino acids. Germline trimming cut 5 bases from V and 5 bases from J; bases unmatched to any gene: 6. The germline CDR1 and CDR2 sequences are LNHDA and SQIVND (reference sequence). CDR3 DNA sequence: TGTGCCAGTAGTCCGGGACAGGGGGCGCGAAATGAAAAACTGTTTTTT. Translated, it gives CASSPGQGARNEKLFF.

The J gene is TRBJ2-7, the V gene TRBV10-2, with D possibly TRBD1 on 5 matching bases. The germline CDR1 and CDR2 sequences are WSHSY and SAAADI. The V and J ends lost 5 bases and 2 bases respectively, with 13 bases between them. The CDR3 extends over 14 amino acids. The CDR3 DNA is TGCGCCAGCAGTCCAGGGCGGATGGCCTACGAGCAGTACTTC. Amino acids: CASSPGRMAYEQYF.

This clone showed up just once. The rearrangement uses TRBV28 and TRBJ1-1, with D unclear. Trimming left V 3 bases short and J 1 base short, with 12 bases between. The germline V gene encodes CDR1 MDHEN and CDR2 SYDVKM. The CDR3 runs to 15 residues. The CDR3 region has the DNA TGTGCCAGCAGTTTTGGGAGCAGGCAGAACACTGAAGCTTTCTTT. It encodes CASSFGSRQNTEAFF.

The rearrangement uses TRBV30 and TRBJ1-1, with D tentatively TRBD1 (5 bases). V lost 8 bases to trimming and J lost 5 bases, with 18 bases between them. CDR3 length: 13 residues. Per germline, CDR1 GTSNPN and CDR2 SVGIG (reference sequence). The CDR3 sequence is CAGRPGRETEAFF. CDR3 sequence (DNA): TGTGCCGGCAGACCCGGCAGGGAAACTGAAGCTTTCTTT.

This clone was counted at least ten times. In DNA form, the CDR3 reads TGTGCCAGCAAGGAAGCTAGCGGGGCGTATACGCAGTATTTT. Protein: CASKEASGAYTQYF. V is TRBV14 and J is TRBJ2-3; 9 bases agree with TRBD2. CDR1 is SGHDN and CDR2 is FVKESK in the germline V gene. Unmatched junction bases numbered 9, after V lost 7 bases and J lost 7 bases. The CDR3 length is 14 residues.

The J gene is TRBJ2-1, the V gene TRBV5-6, with 9 bases identical to TRBD2. The V gene's germline CDR1 is SGHDT and CDR2 YYEEEE. After removal of 5 bases from V and 5 bases from J, the junction contained 8 bases not matched to a gene. This CDR3 comprises 15 residues. The CDR3 DNA reads as TGTGCCAGCAGGACCCGGGGACTAGCCAACAATGAGCAGTTCTTC. This encodes CASRTRGLANNEQFF.

A remark on this clone: Other nucleotide sequences in the sample specify the same CDR3. The chain carries TRBV9 and TRBJ2-1, with 9 positions matching TRBD2. The V gene's germline CDR1 is SGDLS and CDR2 YYNGEE. Trimming at V came to 2 bases and at J to 0 bases, leaving 0 bases not matched to a gene. The CDR3 runs 15 residues. CDR3 sequence: CASSVSGSSYNEQFF. The CDR3 DNA sequence: TGTGCCAGCAGCGTTAGCGGGAGCTCCTACAATGAGCAGTTCTTC.

CDR3 amino acids: CASSLRLAGGSGANVLTF. In nucleotides, the CDR3 is TGCGCCAGCAGCTTGCGGTTAGCGGGGGGCTCTGGGGCCAACGTCCTGACTTTC. This chain uses TRBV5-1 with TRBJ2-6, with TRBD2 matching over 10 bases. J lost 0 bases, V lost 1 base, and 4 bases had no gene match. This CDR3 contains 18 residues. Germline loops: CDR1 SGHRS, CDR2 YFSETQ.

The J gene is TRBJ2-2, the V gene TRBV2; 9 bases fit TRBD2. Looked up from germline, CDR1 is SNHLY and CDR2 is FYNNEI. V was clipped by 5 bases and J by 2 bases; unmatched bases: 3. The CDR3 extends over 15 amino acids. CDR3 residues: CASSPTSGNTGELFF. CDR3 in DNA: TGTGCCAGCAGTCCGACTAGCGGAAACACCGGGGAGCTGTTTTTT.